The 14 T cell receptor beta chains in this list originate from one sample, sequenced in a study of a mutant IDH1 vaccine in newly diagnosed glioma. Time point described: week 11, during vaccination. Vaccination comprised doses that each held 300 ug of mutant IDH1 20-mer peptide, plus topical imiquimod. Here immunoSEQ multiplex PCR was the method, and the copy in TCRdb shows in-frame clones only, minus some. The sample lists under 150,000 clones, approximately 87% occurring once. Their antigens remain unidentified. The specimen comprised PBMCs, sampled from a glioma patient whose treatment included an IDH1 peptide vaccine. The receptors were gathered from a woman aged 45 to 65 with glioma.

This chain joins TRBV5-1 and TRBJ2-1; D is unresolved. The germline CDR1 and CDR2 sequences are SGHRS and YFSETQ. V was cut by 2 bases and J by 4 bases, with 4 bases left in between. CDR3 length: 12 amino acids. CDR3 nucleotides: TGCGCCAGCAGCTTTGGGTACAATGAGCAGTTCTTC. The encoded protein is CASSFGYNEQFF.

V usage is TRBV11-2 and J usage is TRBJ2-7; maybe TRBD2 (7 bases). The V and J ends lost 2 bases and 5 bases respectively, with 16 bases between them. Germline V gives CDR1 SGHAT, CDR2 FQNNGV. The CDR3 length is 15 residues. DNA for the CDR3: TGTGCCAGCAGCTTAATTACAGGGAGGGTCAACGAGCAGTACTTC. Encoded protein: CASSLITGRVNEQYF.

In this sample, this clone turned up once. The J gene is TRBJ2-5, the V gene TRBV7-2; 9 bases line up with TRBD1. With 5 bases clipped from V and 4 bases from J, the junction kept 2 bases outside the gene matches. This CDR3 is 13 amino acids long. Germline CDR1 is SGHTA and CDR2 is FQGNSA. The CDR3 sequence is CASSRTGAETQYF. The CDR3 DNA reads as TGTGCCAGCAGCCGGACAGGGGCAGAGACCCAGTACTTC.

The J gene is TRBJ2-3, the V gene TRBV6-1, with D uncertain. V lost 1 base to trimming and J lost 6 bases, with 5 bases between them. The CDR3 runs 12 residues. The germline CDR1 and CDR2 sequences are MNHNS and SASEGT. The DNA of the CDR3 is TGTGCCAGCAGTGAAGTGGGGGATACGCAGTATTTT. As protein: CASSEVGDTQYF.

The rearrangement links TRBV5-1 to TRBJ2-5, with 8 bases aligning to TRBD2. CDR1 and CDR2 from the germline V gene are SGHRS and YFSETQ. The CDR3 consists of 15 residues. The V segment lost 2 bases and the J segment 0 bases; nucleotides outside the gene matches: 3. CDR3 sequence (DNA): TGCGCCAGCAGCTTCACGGGAGGGTACCAAGAGACCCAGTACTTC. Translation: CASSFTGGYQETQYF.

This clone was seen only a few times. The rearrangement uses TRBV19 and TRBJ2-3, with 7 nucleotides matching TRBD2. This CDR3 has 15 residues. J gave up 2 bases and V 1 base, and 3 bases lay outside the gene matches. Per germline, CDR1 LNHDA and CDR2 SQIVND (reference sequence). The CDR3 protein is CASSIGGRATDTQYF. The CDR3 DNA sequence: TGTGCCAGTAGTATAGGAGGGAGGGCCACAGATACGCAGTATTTT.

V gene TRBV5-6 combines with J gene TRBJ2-2, with D unclear. The CDR3 length is 13 residues. Per germline, CDR1 SGHDT and CDR2 YYEEEE. Between the trimmed V and J ends, which lost 4 bases and 3 bases, there was a span of 7 bases. CDR3 in DNA: TGTGCCAGCAGCCCTAGTTACACCGGGGAGCTGTTTTTT. Its protein product is CASSPSYTGELFF. The complete variable domain, with remaining parts taken from reference TRBV5-6 and TRBJ2-2, reads DAGVTQSPTHLIKTRGQQVTLRCSPKSGHDTVSWYQQALGQGPQFIFQYYEEEERQRGNFPDRFSGHQFPNYSSELNVNALLLGDSALYLCASSPSYTGELFFGEGSRLTVL.

In DNA, the CDR3 is TGCGCCAGCAGCTTCAGCGGGGGGGGCTCCTACAATGAGCAGTTCTTC. Translation gives CASSFSGGGSYNEQFF. The gene calls are TRBV5-1 and TRBJ2-1, with 10 bases matching TRBD2. V shed 2 bases and J 0 bases; nucleotides not matched to a gene: 2. The CDR3 is 16 amino acids. Per the germline V gene, CDR1 is SGHRS and CDR2 is YFSETQ.

Only one count was recorded for this clone. CDR3 sequence: CASSPTAGTESAEAFF. CDR3 DNA: TGCGCCAGCAGCCCGACCGCCGGGACAGAAAGCGCTGAAGCTTTCTTT. The chain links TRBV5-1 to TRBJ1-1; 7 bases align to TRBD1. Germline loops: CDR1 SGHRS, CDR2 YFSETQ. After removal of 4 bases from V and 6 bases from J, the junction contained 15 bases not matched to a gene. The CDR3 runs 16 residues.

The rearrangement uses TRBV30 and TRBJ1-2, with TRBD1 as a possible D gene (5 bases). The length of the CDR3 is 11 residues. Germline V gene lookup returns CDR1 GTSNPN and CDR2 SVGIG (reference sequence). Trimming cost V 5 bases and J 8 bases, with 12 bases left between them. CDR3 coding DNA: TGTGCCTGGGCACTCTACAGGGGCTACACCTTC. It encodes CAWALYRGYTF. The variable domain in full, completed from reference TRBV30 and TRBJ1-2, reads SQTIHQWPATLVQPVGSPLSLECTVEGTSNPNLYWYRQAAGRGLQLLFYSVGIGQISSEVPQNLSASRPQDRQFILSSKKLLLSDSGFYLCAWALYRGYTFGSGTRLTVV.

Comments on this clone: Other nucleotide sequences in the sample specify the same CDR3. The gene calls are TRBV2 and TRBJ2-7; no reliable D call. The V and J ends lost 4 bases and 4 bases respectively, with 5 bases between them. This CDR3 has 11 amino acids. CDR1 SNHLY and CDR2 FYNNEI come from the germline V gene. CDR3 sequence reads: CASSVQYEQYF. The CDR3 coding sequence is TGTGCCAGCAGTGTGCAATACGAGCAGTACTTC.

The rearrangement uses TRBV7-8 and TRBJ1-1; the D gene is possibly TRBD1 (5 bases). The V gene lost 2 bases and the J gene lost 5 bases, with 12 bases spanning the gap. Germline loops: CDR1 SGHVS, CDR2 FQNEAQ. The CDR3 contains 14 residues. Here the CDR3 reads CASSLWGEGTEAFF. The CDR3 region has the DNA TGTGCCAGCAGCTTATGGGGGGAGGGTACTGAAGCTTTCTTT.

The CDR3 spells CASSRERGYNEQFF. The CDR3, as DNA: TGTGCCAGCAGCCGGGAGCGGGGCTACAATGAGCAGTTCTTC. The J gene is TRBJ2-1, the V gene TRBV14, with 7 bases aligning to TRBD2. V dropped 4 bases and J dropped 3; count of bases not matched to a gene: 3. Germline V gene sequence: CDR1 SGHDN, CDR2 FVKESK. CDR3 length equals 14 residues.

The gene calls are TRBV6-5 and TRBJ2-3, with D perhaps matching TRBD2 (5 bases). Per germline, CDR1 MNHEY and CDR2 SVGAGI. The CDR3 runs 14 residues. Trimming removed 4 bases at V and 6 bases at J, with 14 bases between. The CDR3 loop reads CASSSGLMSDTQYF. In DNA, the CDR3 is TGTGCCAGCAGTTCAGGACTGATGTCCGATACGCAGTATTTT.